This T cell receptor (beta chain) originates from a study of cytomegalovirus exposure and HLA in healthy donors. The PCR ran on 60 Vbeta and 13 Jbeta primers. Generated by immunoSEQ multiplex PCR, the TCRdb table keeps only in-frame clones and is missing some. This table has roughly 300,000 clones, 86% appearing once. The sequence was obtained from a man between 40 and 49 years old in good health and CMV-seropositive. Material: PBMCs.

CDR3 in amino acids: CASSPRTGGSLSSYEQYF. CDR3 nucleotide sequence: TGTGCCAGCTCACCACGGACAGGGGGTTCCCTAAGCTCCTACGAGCAGTACTTC. The rearrangement joins TRBV18 to TRBJ2-7; TRBD1 agrees at 10 bases. Per the germline V gene, CDR1 is KGHSH and CDR2 is LQKENI. CDR3 length equals 18 residues. The V gene end was trimmed by 1 base and the J gene end by 0 bases; junction bases not matched to a gene: 9.